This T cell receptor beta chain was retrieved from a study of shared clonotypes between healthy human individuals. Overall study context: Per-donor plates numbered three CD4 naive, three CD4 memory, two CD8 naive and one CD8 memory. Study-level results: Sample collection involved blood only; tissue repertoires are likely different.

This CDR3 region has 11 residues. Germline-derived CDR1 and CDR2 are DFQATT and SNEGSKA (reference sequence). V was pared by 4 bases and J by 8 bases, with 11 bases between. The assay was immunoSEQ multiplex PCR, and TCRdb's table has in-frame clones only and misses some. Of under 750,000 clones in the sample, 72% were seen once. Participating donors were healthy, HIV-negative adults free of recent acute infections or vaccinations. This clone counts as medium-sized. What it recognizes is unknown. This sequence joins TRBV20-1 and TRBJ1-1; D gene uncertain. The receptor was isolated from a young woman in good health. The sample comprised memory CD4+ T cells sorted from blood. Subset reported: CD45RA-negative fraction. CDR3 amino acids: CSATLAMEAFF. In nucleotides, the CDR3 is TGCAGTGCTACCTTGGCCATGGAAGCTTTCTTT.